This TCR beta chain derives from a study of cytomegalovirus exposure and HLA in healthy donors. Germline CDR1 is LNHDA and CDR2 is SQIVND (reference sequence). The CDR3 runs 12 residues. V was trimmed by 6 bases and J by 4 bases, leaving 9 bases between them. The PCR employed 60 Vbeta primers together with 13 Jbeta primers. Profiling relied on immunoSEQ multiplex PCR, and the TCRdb table lists in-frame clones only, not all of them. Altogether some 100,000 clones are present, under 80% being singletons, with the ten largest covering 3% to 4%. V and J are TRBV19 and TRBJ1-1; maybe TRBD1 (5 bases). The source of this sequence is a woman in her forties or fifties in good health and CMV-seropositive. The sample consisted of PBMCs. Here the CDR3 DNA reads TGTGCCAGTAGGTCCGGGGGCACTGAAGCTTTCTTT. Amino acids: CASRSGGTEAFF.